This T cell receptor beta chain appears in the sequencing data of a study of T-cell reconstitution after alpha-beta-depleted transplantation in children. The TCRbeta library was prepared with unique molecular identifiers. TCRdb ran MiXCR on the PCR reads and lists one entry per CDR3 protein. The sample records around 450,000 distinct CDR3 sequences, 10% being singletons. This CDR3 comprises 17 residues. Trimming removed 2 bases from V and 0 bases from J; junction bases left unmatched: 7. Germline CDR1 is DFQATT and CDR2 is SNEGSKA (reference sequence). The TCR was taken from a child under 10 years old with inherited bone marrow failure, due to receive a stem cell transplant. The genes are TRBV20-1 and TRBJ2-1; 10 nucleotides align to TRBD2. The starting material was PBMCs, obtained before TCRalphabeta/CD19-depleted stem cell transplant. CDR3: CSARNPAGGGSYNEQFF. DNA for the CDR3: TGCAGTGCTAGAAATCCAGCGGGAGGGGGCTCCTACAATGAGCAGTTCTTC.